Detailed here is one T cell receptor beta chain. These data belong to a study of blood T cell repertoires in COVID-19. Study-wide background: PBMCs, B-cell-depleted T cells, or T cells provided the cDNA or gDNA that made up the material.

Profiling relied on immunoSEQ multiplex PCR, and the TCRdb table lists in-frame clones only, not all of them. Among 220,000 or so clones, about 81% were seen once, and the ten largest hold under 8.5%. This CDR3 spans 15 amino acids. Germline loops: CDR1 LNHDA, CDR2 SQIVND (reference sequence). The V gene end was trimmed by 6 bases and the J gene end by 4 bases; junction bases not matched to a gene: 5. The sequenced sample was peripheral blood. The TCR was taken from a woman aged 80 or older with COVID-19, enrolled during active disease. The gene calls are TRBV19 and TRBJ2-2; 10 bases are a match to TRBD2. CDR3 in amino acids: CASRVSGGSTGELFF. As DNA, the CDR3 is TGTGCCAGTAGGGTTAGCGGGGGGTCCACCGGGGAGCTGTTTTTT.